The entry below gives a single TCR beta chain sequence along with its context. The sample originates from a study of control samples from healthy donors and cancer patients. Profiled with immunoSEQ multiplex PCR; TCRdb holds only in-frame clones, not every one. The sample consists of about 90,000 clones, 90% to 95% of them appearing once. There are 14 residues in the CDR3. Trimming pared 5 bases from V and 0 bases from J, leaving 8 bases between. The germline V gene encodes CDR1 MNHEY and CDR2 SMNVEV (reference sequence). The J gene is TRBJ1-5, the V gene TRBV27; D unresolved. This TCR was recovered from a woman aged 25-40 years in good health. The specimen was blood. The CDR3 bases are TGTGCCAGCAGTATACAGCATAGCAATCAGCCCCAGCATTTT. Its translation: CASSIQHSNQPQHF.